This T cell receptor (beta chain) comes out of a study of technical replicates of blood from a few donors. The V end lost 1 base, the J end lost 3 bases, and 10 bases lay between the germline ends. Germline V gene lookup returns CDR1 SGHDN and CDR2 FVKESK. CDR3 length: 16 amino acids. Assay: immunoSEQ multiplex PCR; the TCRdb copy retains only in-frame clones and omits some. Altogether about 44,000 clones are present, about 96% being singletons, with the ten largest covering roughly 0.39%. This chain links TRBV14 with TRBJ2-6; D remains unclear. Sequencing input: T cells isolated from PBMCs. This sequence originates from a human donor in good health. This CDR3 reads CASSQGGVGGANVLTF. CDR3 DNA: TGTGCCAGCAGCCAAGGAGGTGTGGGTGGGGCCAACGTCCTGACTTTC.